These 14 T cell receptor beta chains came from one sample sequenced in a study of response to subunit inactivated influenza vaccine. TCRdb reprocessed the RT-PCR reads with MiXCR, giving one entry per CDR3 protein. The table has fewer than 700,000 distinct CDR3 sequences, 10% to 15% seen once; the top ten hold around 14%. Source: PBMCs from blood, taken about 40 days after vaccination. The receptors were gathered from a man over 45 who received an inactivated influenza vaccine.

This clonotype was seen ten or more times. J is TRBJ1-5 and V is TRBV10-3; D call uncertain. The length of the CDR3 is 13 residues. V lost 5 bases to trimming and J lost 7 bases, with 12 bases between them. Germline V gives CDR1 ENHRY, CDR2 SYGVKD. The CDR3 spells CAISLQPEQPQHF. The CDR3 bases are TGTGCCATCAGTTTACAGCCAGAACAGCCCCAGCATTTT.

The gene calls are TRBV7-2 and TRBJ2-2; TRBD2 matches at 8 bases. The CDR3 spans 16 residues. Germline values: CDR1 SGHTA, CDR2 FQGNSA. With V trimmed by 5 bases and J by 2 bases, 7 bases remained unmatched. This CDR3 reads CASSTRGGQNTGELFF. The CDR3 DNA sequence: TGTGCCAGCAGCACTCGGGGGGGGCAAAACACCGGGGAGCTGTTTTTT.

This chain uses TRBV14 with TRBJ2-5; 8 positions agree with TRBD1. Trimming took 5 bases from V and 4 from J; bases not matched to a gene: 6. CDR1 SGHDN and CDR2 FVKESK come from the germline V gene. The length of the CDR3 is 14 residues. DNA of the CDR3: TGTGCCAGCAGCTTACGGACAGGGAGAGAGACCCAGTACTTC. This codes for CASSLRTGRETQYF.

This clonotype was detected only a few times. This chain connects TRBV4-1 to TRBJ2-7; perhaps TRBD2 as D (5 bases). The ends were cut back, 1 base at V and 3 bases at J, with 10 bases in the middle. Germline CDR1 and CDR2: MGHRA and YSYEKL. This CDR3 region has 14 residues. CDR3 nucleotides: TGCGCCAGCAGCCAAGGTGGGAGCGTCTACGAGCAGTACTTC. It specifies CASSQGGSVYEQYF.

This clonotype was seen only a few times. The CDR3 reads CAISDGNMAPKEQFF. The CDR3 DNA is TGTGCCATCAGTGATGGGAATATGGCTCCAAAAGAGCAGTTCTTC. This chain connects TRBV10-3 to TRBJ2-1, with unresolved D. Germline V lookup: CDR1 ENHRY, CDR2 SYGVKD. Between the trimmed V and J ends, which lost 3 bases and 10 bases, there was a span of 19 bases. There are 15 residues in the CDR3.

This clonotype was observed many times. The J gene is TRBJ2-4, the V gene TRBV7-9; 11 positions agree with TRBD2. Per the germline V gene, CDR1 is SEHNR and CDR2 is FQNEAQ (reference sequence). The J segment lost 8 bases and the V segment lost 4 bases, leaving 13 bases of the junction unmatched. The CDR3 has 17 amino acids. The CDR3 DNA is TGTGCCAGCAGCTCAGGGGGTCTAGCGGGAGGATTTGACATTCAGTACTTC. It translates to CASSSGGLAGGFDIQYF.

This clonotype has at least ten counts. The chain combines TRBV6-5 with TRBJ2-7; the match to TRBD1 covers 11 bases. Germline V CDR1 and CDR2: MNHEY, SVGAGI. The CDR3 spans 14 residues. V trimming: 2 bases; J trimming: 6 bases; junction bases outside the gene matches: 3. In DNA form, the CDR3 reads TGTGCCAGCAGTTACGGGACAGGGGGAGTCGAGCAGTACTTC. Protein product: CASSYGTGGVEQYF.

This clonotype occurred many times. V usage is TRBV5-1 and J usage is TRBJ1-2; a possible D gene is TRBD1 (5 bases). Between the trimmed V and J ends, which lost 1 base and 6 bases, there was a span of 10 bases. The CDR3 is 13 residues long. Germline CDR1 and CDR2: SGHRS and YFSETQ. CDR3 nucleotide sequence: TGCGCCAGCAGCTTGTGGGGGGATCATGGCTACACCTTC. It encodes CASSLWGDHGYTF.

The chain carries TRBV6-5 and TRBJ1-2; 9 bases line up with TRBD1. The trim removed 4 bases at V and 6 bases at J, leaving 6 bases unmatched. Per germline, CDR1 MNHEY and CDR2 SVGAGI. This CDR3 is built from 14 residues. The CDR3 loop is CASSFTDRGDGYTF. DNA for the CDR3: TGTGCCAGCAGTTTTACGGACAGGGGAGATGGCTACACCTTC.

In its sample, this clonotype was seen many times. This chain links TRBV7-9 with TRBJ1-4, with TRBD1 as a possible D gene (6 bases). Trimming took off 5 bases at V and 7 bases at J, with 14 bases between the two ends. CDR3 length equals 14 residues. CDR1 and CDR2 from the germline V gene are SEHNR and FQNEAQ (reference sequence). CDR3 sequence (DNA): TGTGCCAGCAGCAAACAGGGTGAAAGTGAAAAACTGTTTTTT. The encoded protein is CASSKQGESEKLFF.

V and J are TRBV4-2 and TRBJ2-3; D is possibly TRBD2 (6 bases). The CDR3 loop spans 15 amino acids. The V and J ends lost 1 base and 1 base respectively, with 9 bases between them. Germline-derived CDR1 and CDR2 are LGHNA and YNFKEQ. The CDR3 DNA follows: TGTGCCAGCAGCCAAGTGGGGGGAGGCACAGATACGCAGTATTTT. Translating it yields CASSQVGGGTDTQYF.

At least ten counts were recorded for this clonotype. This chain connects TRBV20-1 to TRBJ2-5; D perhaps matches TRBD2 (6 bases). V was trimmed by 0 bases and J by 9 bases, leaving 20 bases between them. Germline CDR1 and CDR2: DFQATT and SNEGSKA (reference sequence). The CDR3 is 15 residues long. The CDR3 nucleotides are TGCAGTGCTAGAGATCGGGGCTTCCGGGGGACGGCCCAGTACTTC. This gives the protein CSARDRGFRGTAQYF.

This clonotype was counted a few times. This chain links TRBV20-1 with TRBJ2-3; 12 bases are shared with TRBD2. Trimming cost V 3 bases and J 4 bases; bases outside gene matches: 2. The CDR3 consists of 14 residues. The germline V gene encodes CDR1 DFQATT and CDR2 SNEGSKA (reference sequence). DNA of the CDR3: TGCAGTGCTAGCGGGACTAGCGGGTCAGATACGCAGTATTTT. Translated: CSASGTSGSDTQYF.

This clonotype was detected ten times or more. The J gene is TRBJ1-5, the V gene TRBV20-1; tentative D call: TRBD1 (6 bases). The V end was cut by 6 bases, the J end by 1 base, with 16 bases between. The germline V gene has CDR1 DFQATT and CDR2 SNEGSKA (reference sequence). The CDR3 sequence is 15 residues long. The CDR3 DNA reads as TGCAGTGCGAGACGAGGGGGGGTAAGCAATCAGCCCCAGCATTTT. Its protein product is CSARRGGVSNQPQHF.